This TCR beta chain was recorded in a study of post-analysis software for immune sequencing data (dated by TCRdb to the mid-2010s). Context from the whole study: Disease courses on record covered relapsing-remitting, secondary progressive and progressive-relapsing multiple sclerosis, though some patients had no subtype annotation. The multiple sclerosis patient repertoires were compared with approximately 11 previously published healthy control repertoires from donors aged about 6 to 28 years. A subset of samples was prepared in parallel using single-end sample barcoding, then pooled and co-amplified after Illumina adapter ligation. The investigation overall reported the following: Direct clustering with F measure revealed strong co-clustering of samples prepared in the same batch, which led to a batch-effect correction. The multiple sclerosis patient group was slightly younger than the control group. Several TRBV segments, including TRBV5-6, TRBV5-1 and TRBV20-1, were significantly more frequent in patients than controls. Multiple sclerosis patients had significantly lower normalized Chao1 diversity than controls, a result that suggests substantial peripheral T-cell clonal expansion.

To demonstrate the VDJtools post-analysis software, the study profiled TCR beta repertoires from the peripheral blood of 13 young patients with multiple sclerosis. The patients with multiple sclerosis were children and adolescents between about 6 and 15 years of age. This clonotype was found a few times. The specificity of this receptor is unknown. Nothing much larger sits one base from this clone, and base qualities are not available. Preparation of the library involved PCR. The instrument given in TCRdb is Illumina HiSeq 2500. Unique molecular identifiers were incorporated into TCR beta cDNA libraries to reduce PCR and sequencing biases. Approximately 500,000 cDNA molecules were obtained per 1 to 10 million input T cells, so each molecule approximated one T cell. The patient libraries were prepared and sequenced using the same protocol as the earlier healthy control dataset. Within a given batch, samples were prepared together, multiplexed and sequenced on the same HiSeq lane. Per the authors' processing: Raw barcoded reads were processed with MIGEC, discarding single-read molecular identifier groups before consensus assembly and CDR3 extraction. VDJtools was used for post-analysis of the clonotype tables, with diversity normalized by down-sampling every dataset to the smallest sample size. To correct batch-related cross-sample contamination, repertoire overlap clustering matched CDR3 amino acid sequences but not nucleotide sequences. The raw public data were reprocessed by TCRdb itself: fastp quality trimming at Q25, MiXCR clonotype calling, in-frame beta chains only. Rows are combined by CDR3 protein, so each entry shows the most common genes and DNA. The V and J calls and clone size are TCRdb's, not the authors'. The sample includes 350,000 to 500,000 distinct CDR3 sequences, with approximately 42% observed a single time. Clones ranked in the top ten supply 6% to 9% of the sample.

V is trimmed back by 3 bases and J by 8 bases, and the junction contains 6 bases that no gene match accounts for. According to the germline V gene (reference sequence), CDR1 reads LNHNV and CDR2 reads YYDKDF. The CDR3 starts with the cysteine, ends with the phenylalanine, and has 14 residues. The sequence is cut down to CDR3 DNA, 42 bases in frame from base 1. The receptor was isolated from a girl between 2 and 10 years old with multiple sclerosis. Rearrangement joined TRBV15 to TRBJ1-2; TRBD1 lines up with 10 middle nucleotides. The specimen was blood. The CDR3 protein sequence reads: CATSSLLTGGGYTF. The nucleotide sequence is TGTGCCACCAGCAGCCTACTGACAGGGGGCGGCTACACCTTC. This CDR3, with the reference TRBV15 and TRBJ1-2 proteins standing in past its ends, gives the full variable domain DAMVIQNPRYQVTQFGKPVTLSCSQTLNHNVMYWYQQKSSQAPKLLFHYYDKDFNNEADTPDNFQSRRPNTSFCFLDIRSPGLGDTAMYLCATSSLLTGGGYTFGSGTRLTVV.